These T cell receptor beta chains were read from a single sample in a study of OX40 agonist ivuxolimab in advanced cancers. Method: immunoSEQ multiplex PCR; TCRdb's copy keeps in-frame clones and lacks some. The data show about 100,000 clones, with less than 90% seen just once and more than 5.5% held by the top ten. The source was CD4+ or CD8+ T cells sorted from blood, collected in a trial of the OX40 agonist ivuxolimab. Every receptor here comes from an adult with an advanced solid tumor such as melanoma, head and neck, liver or kidney cancer. CDR3s include the opening cysteine and the closing phenylalanine or tryptophan. The order of the fields is CDR3 DNA, CDR3 protein, clone size, D gene, V gene, J gene. The D gene is left open where the match is weak. Rows give clone size only sometimes, using once, few, many, or a class for an expanded clone.

cdr3_nt: TGCGCCAGCAGCTTGTTGCCAGGGCAGTTGGAAAAACTGTTTTTT
cdr3_aa: CASSLLPGQLEKLFF
clone_size: NA
d_call: NA
v_call: TRBV5-1
j_call: TRBJ1-4

cdr3_nt: TGTGCCAGCAGCCAAGAGTCAGGGGGGACTAACTATGGCTACACCTTC
cdr3_aa: CASSQESGGTNYGYTF
clone_size: NA
d_call: TRBD1
v_call: TRBV4-2
j_call: TRBJ1-2

cdr3_nt: TGTGCCAGCAGCCCGGACCTAGGGGGCATTCAGTACTTC
cdr3_aa: CASSPDLGGIQYF
clone_size: NA
d_call: NA
v_call: TRBV7-2
j_call: TRBJ2-4

cdr3_nt: TGTGCCAGCAGCCAAGGGGCAGGGACCTACAATGAGCAGTTCTTC
cdr3_aa: CASSQGAGTYNEQFF
clone_size: once
d_call: NA
v_call: TRBV14
j_call: TRBJ2-1

cdr3_nt: TGTGCCAGCAGTTACTCAGGGGGGAGCGTAGACGAGCAGTACTTC
cdr3_aa: CASSYSGGSVDEQYF
clone_size: NA
d_call: NA
v_call: TRBV6-6
j_call: TRBJ2-7

cdr3_nt: TGTGCCAGCAGCTTATCAGGAGGCAGCTCTGGAAACACCATATATTTT
cdr3_aa: CASSLSGGSSGNTIYF
clone_size: few
d_call: NA
v_call: TRBV7-9
j_call: TRBJ1-3

cdr3_nt: TGTGCCAGATCAGGAGAAAATACAGGGGACACAGATACGCAGTATTTT
cdr3_aa: CARSGENTGDTDTQYF
clone_size: NA
d_call: TRBD1
v_call: TRBV5-3
j_call: TRBJ2-3

cdr3_nt: TGCGCCAGCAGCTTGGGTAGGGTCCAAGAGACCCAGTACTTC
cdr3_aa: CASSLGRVQETQYF
clone_size: NA
d_call: NA
v_call: TRBV5-1
j_call: TRBJ2-5

cdr3_nt: TGTGCCACCTCGGGGGAGACCCAGTACTTC
cdr3_aa: CATSGETQYF
clone_size: NA
d_call: NA
v_call: TRBV5-4
j_call: TRBJ2-5

cdr3_nt: TGTGCCAGCAGCCCACAGGGGAACACTGAAGCTTTCTTT
cdr3_aa: CASSPQGNTEAFF
clone_size: NA
d_call: NA
v_call: TRBV7-9
j_call: TRBJ1-1

cdr3_nt: TGTGCCATCAGGTGGGACGTCTTTGGGGCCGGGGAGCTGTTTTTT
cdr3_aa: CAIRWDVFGAGELFF
clone_size: NA
d_call: NA
v_call: TRBV6-1
j_call: TRBJ2-2

cdr3_nt: TGTGCCAGCAGTTACCTAGCGGGAGGCACAGATACGCAGTATTTT
cdr3_aa: CASSYLAGGTDTQYF
clone_size: NA
d_call: TRBD2
v_call: TRBV6-4
j_call: TRBJ2-3

cdr3_nt: TGTGCCAGCAGTTCGACAGGGGGCTTAGGGGCCCGGGCTTTCTTT
cdr3_aa: CASSSTGGLGARAFF
clone_size: NA
d_call: TRBD1
v_call: TRBV2
j_call: TRBJ1-1

cdr3_nt: TGCGCCAGCAGCTTAGCAGGGGCGCAGGGAAACACCATATATTTT
cdr3_aa: CASSLAGAQGNTIYF
clone_size: NA
d_call: NA
v_call: TRBV5-1
j_call: TRBJ1-3

cdr3_nt: TGCGCCAGCAGCCCATCGGACAGGGGGTTCGCCGGGGAGCTGTTTTTT
cdr3_aa: CASSPSDRGFAGELFF
clone_size: NA
d_call: TRBD1
v_call: TRBV4-1
j_call: TRBJ2-2

cdr3_nt: TGTGCCAGTGAGGGGTTGGTCACTGAAGCTTTCTTT
cdr3_aa: CASEGLVTEAFF
clone_size: NA
d_call: NA
v_call: TRBV6-1
j_call: TRBJ1-1

cdr3_nt: TGTGCCAGCAGTTACTCTTACGCGACGGTGAACACTGAAGCTTTCTTT
cdr3_aa: CASSYSYATVNTEAFF
clone_size: NA
d_call: NA
v_call: TRBV6-5
j_call: TRBJ1-1

cdr3_nt: TGTGCCAGTAGTCCTTTTCGGGAAAGCTCCTACGAGCAGTACTTC
cdr3_aa: CASSPFRESSYEQYF
clone_size: NA
d_call: NA
v_call: TRBV19
j_call: TRBJ2-7

cdr3_nt: TGTGCCAGCAGCCACCTTAGAACCCTAGCGGGAGAGAGTTATGAGCAGTTCTTC
cdr3_aa: CASSHLRTLAGESYEQFF
clone_size: NA
d_call: TRBD2
v_call: TRBV11-2
j_call: TRBJ2-1

cdr3_nt: TGTGCCAGCAACCGGGACAGCTCCTACAATGAGCAGTTCTTC
cdr3_aa: CASNRDSSYNEQFF
clone_size: NA
d_call: TRBD1
v_call: TRBV2
j_call: TRBJ2-1

cdr3_nt: TGTGCCAGCAGCCCCTCGGGATCATCTTGGGAGACCCAGTACTTC
cdr3_aa: CASSPSGSSWETQYF
clone_size: NA
d_call: NA
v_call: TRBV7-9
j_call: TRBJ2-5

cdr3_nt: TGTGCCAGCAGCCGGGATCTCGACCACACAGATACGCAGTATTTT
cdr3_aa: CASSRDLDHTDTQYF
clone_size: few
d_call: NA
v_call: TRBV7-9
j_call: TRBJ2-3

cdr3_nt: TGCGCCAGCAGCTTGAACAGGGCAGGGGGCACAGATACGCAGTATTTT
cdr3_aa: CASSLNRAGGTDTQYF
clone_size: NA
d_call: NA
v_call: TRBV5-1
j_call: TRBJ2-3

cdr3_nt: TGTGCCAGCAGCCTACAGGGGGCTGCTGGAAACACCATATATTTT
cdr3_aa: CASSLQGAAGNTIYF
clone_size: NA
d_call: TRBD1
v_call: TRBV7-2
j_call: TRBJ1-3